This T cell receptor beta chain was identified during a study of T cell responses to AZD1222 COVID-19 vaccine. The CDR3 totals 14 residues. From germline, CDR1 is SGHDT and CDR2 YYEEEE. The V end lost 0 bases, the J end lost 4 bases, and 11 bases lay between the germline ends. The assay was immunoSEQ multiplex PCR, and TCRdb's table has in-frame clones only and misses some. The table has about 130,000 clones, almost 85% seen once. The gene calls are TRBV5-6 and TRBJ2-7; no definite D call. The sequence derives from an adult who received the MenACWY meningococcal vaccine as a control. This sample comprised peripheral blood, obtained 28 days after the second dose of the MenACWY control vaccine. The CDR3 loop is CASSLGRTVYEQYV. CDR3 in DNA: TGTGCCAGCAGCTTGGGGCGTACCGTTTACGAGCAGTACGTC.